The 10 T cell receptor beta chains below were found in one sample sequenced in a study of blood T cell repertoires in COVID-19. Sequencing was performed with immunoSEQ multiplex PCR; in TCRdb, only in-frame clones are kept and a portion is missing. The sample contains some 390,000 clones, around nine tenths of which appear only once. The sequencing input was peripheral blood. Source of these receptors: a woman between 40 and 55 years old with COVID-19, enrolled during active disease.

The chain links TRBV5-6 to TRBJ2-3, with 15 bases matching TRBD2. Germline-derived CDR1 and CDR2 are SGHDT and YYEEEE. Trimming took 2 bases from V and 1 from J; bases not matched to a gene: 8. The CDR3 is made up of 19 amino acids. CDR3 in amino acids: CASSFGTSGGIGGTDTQYF. The CDR3 nucleotides read TGTGCCAGCAGCTTCGGGACTAGCGGGGGGATCGGGGGCACAGATACGCAGTATTTT.

V and J are TRBV6-2 or TRBV6-3 and TRBJ1-5; 10 bases line up with TRBD1. Per the germline V gene, CDR1 is MNHEY and CDR2 is SVGEGT. J lost 1 base, V lost 4 bases, and 4 bases had no gene match. The CDR3 length is 16 residues. CDR3: CASSLRTGGSNQPQHF. CDR3 in DNA: TGTGCCAGCAGTTTAAGGACAGGGGGGAGCAATCAGCCCCAGCATTTT.

The J gene is TRBJ1-1, the V gene TRBV27; tentative D call: TRBD1 (6 bases). Trimming took off 5 bases at V and 0 bases at J, with 10 bases between the two ends. CDR3 length: 14 residues. Germline values: CDR1 MNHEY, CDR2 SMNVEV (reference sequence). CDR3 in amino acids: CASSKQGLNTEAFF. The DNA for the CDR3 is TGTGCCAGCAGTAAACAGGGTCTGAACACTGAAGCTTTCTTT.

This clone was seen a single time. The chain is built from TRBV5-1 and TRBJ1-5; D remains unclear. CDR3 length equals 14 residues. Looked up from germline, CDR1 is SGHRS and CDR2 is YFSETQ. V was cut by 0 bases and J by 0 bases, with 4 bases left in between. CDR3 loop: CASSLDSSNQPQHF. Here the CDR3 DNA reads TGCGCCAGCAGCTTGGACAGTAGCAATCAGCCCCAGCATTTT.

The V and J genes are TRBV6-2 or TRBV6-3 and TRBJ2-5, with D perhaps TRBD2 (6 bases). CDR3 length: 14 residues. Trimming took 6 bases from V and 5 from J, leaving 16 bases between them. CDR1 and CDR2 from the germline V gene are MNHEY and SVGEGT. CDR3 bases: TGTGCCAGCAGCAGTCGGTGGGGGGATGAGACCCAGTACTTC. Encoded protein: CASSSRWGDETQYF.

The chain has TRBV7-2 and TRBJ1-2, with D tentatively TRBD1 (5 bases). The V and J ends lost 5 bases and 2 bases respectively, with 12 bases between them. The CDR3 is 14 amino acids. From germline, CDR1 is SGHTA and CDR2 FQGNSA. The DNA for the CDR3 is TGTGCCAGCAGCCCGACAGCCCTAAACTATGGCTACACCTTC. This codes for CASSPTALNYGYTF.

V is TRBV5-1 and J is TRBJ2-7, with D possibly TRBD1 on 6 matching bases. Germline V gene sequence: CDR1 SGHRS, CDR2 YFSETQ. The CDR3 length is 14 residues. V dropped 2 bases and J dropped 2 bases, with 11 bases sitting between them. CDR3 loop: CASSFPGQTYEQYF. DNA for the CDR3: TGCGCCAGCAGCTTCCCGGGACAAACCTACGAGCAGTACTTC.

This chain uses TRBV19 with TRBJ1-6; D might be TRBD1 (5 bases). The length of the CDR3 is 14 residues. V lost 6 bases to trimming and J lost 10 bases, with 16 bases between them. CDR1 is LNHDA and CDR2 is SQIVND in the germline V gene (reference sequence). CDR3: CASSGGERRSPLHF. Written as DNA, the CDR3 is TGTGCCAGTAGCGGGGGGGAGAGAAGGTCACCCCTCCACTTT.

In this sample, this clone turned up once. The chain recombines TRBV19 with TRBJ2-1; TRBD2 agrees at 7 bases. Germline V gene lookup returns CDR1 LNHDA and CDR2 SQIVND (reference sequence). The CDR3 loop spans 16 amino acids. V lost 5 bases to trimming and J lost 9 bases; unmatched junction nucleotides: 16. The CDR3 protein is CASSLPVFGGEGEQFF. The CDR3 nucleotides are TGTGCCAGTAGTCTTCCGGTATTCGGCGGGGAGGGTGAGCAGTTCTTC.

The chain recombines TRBV30 with TRBJ1-2; D is unresolved. V gave up 5 bases and J gave up 8 bases, with 12 bases separating them. Germline V gene lookup returns CDR1 GTSNPN and CDR2 SVGIG (reference sequence). The CDR3 is 11 amino acids. The CDR3 reads CAWEGGGGYTF. The CDR3 DNA reads as TGTGCCTGGGAAGGCGGCGGAGGCTACACCTTC.